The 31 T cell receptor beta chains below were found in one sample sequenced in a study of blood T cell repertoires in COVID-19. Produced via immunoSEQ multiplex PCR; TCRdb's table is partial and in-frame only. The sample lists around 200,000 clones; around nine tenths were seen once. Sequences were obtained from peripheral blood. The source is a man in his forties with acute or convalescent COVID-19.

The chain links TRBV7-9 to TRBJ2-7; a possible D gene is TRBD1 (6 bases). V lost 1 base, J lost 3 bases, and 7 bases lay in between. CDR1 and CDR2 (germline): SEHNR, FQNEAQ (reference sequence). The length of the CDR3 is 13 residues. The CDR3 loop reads CASSLGGGYEQYF. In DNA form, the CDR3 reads TGTGCCAGCAGCTTAGGAGGGGGCTACGAGCAGTACTTC.

CDR3 amino acids: CASSVEGNTIYF. CDR3 nucleotide sequence: TGTGCCAGCAGTGTCGAGGGAAACACCATATATTTT. This chain links TRBV12-3 or TRBV12-4 with TRBJ1-3, with no clear D. V lost 5 bases and J 4 bases, leaving 6 bases between the germline ends. CDR3 length equals 12 residues.

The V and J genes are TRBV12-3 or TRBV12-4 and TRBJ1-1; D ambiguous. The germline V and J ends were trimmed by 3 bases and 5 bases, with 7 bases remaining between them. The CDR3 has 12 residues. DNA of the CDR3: TGTGCCAGCAGTTTCGGGAGAACTGAAGCTTTCTTT. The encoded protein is CASSFGRTEAFF.

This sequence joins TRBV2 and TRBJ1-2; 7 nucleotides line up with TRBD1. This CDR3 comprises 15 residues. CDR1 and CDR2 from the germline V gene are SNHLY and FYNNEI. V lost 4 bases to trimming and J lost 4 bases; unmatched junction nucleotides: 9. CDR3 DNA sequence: TGTGCCAGCAGTGCGGGGGGGACAGATTCCTATGGCTACACCTTC. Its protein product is CASSAGGTDSYGYTF. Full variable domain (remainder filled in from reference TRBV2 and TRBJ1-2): EPEVTQTPSHQVTQMGQEVILRCVPISNHLYFYWYRQILGQKVEFLVSFYNNEISEKSEIFDDQFSVERPDGSNFTLKIRSTKLEDSAMYFCASSAGGTDSYGYTFGSGTRLTVV.

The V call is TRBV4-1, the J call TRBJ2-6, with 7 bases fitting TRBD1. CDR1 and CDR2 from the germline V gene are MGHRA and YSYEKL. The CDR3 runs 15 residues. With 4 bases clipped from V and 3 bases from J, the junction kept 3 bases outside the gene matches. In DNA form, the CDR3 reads TGCGCCAGCAGCCTCACAGGGGATGGGGCCAACGTCCTGACTTTC. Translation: CASSLTGDGANVLTF.

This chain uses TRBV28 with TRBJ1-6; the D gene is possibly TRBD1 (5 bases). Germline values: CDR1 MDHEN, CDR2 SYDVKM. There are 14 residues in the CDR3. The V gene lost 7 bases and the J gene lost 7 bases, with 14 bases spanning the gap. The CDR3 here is CASTTGGGNSPLHF. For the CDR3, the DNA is TGTGCCAGCACCACCGGGGGGGGGAATTCACCCCTCCACTTT.

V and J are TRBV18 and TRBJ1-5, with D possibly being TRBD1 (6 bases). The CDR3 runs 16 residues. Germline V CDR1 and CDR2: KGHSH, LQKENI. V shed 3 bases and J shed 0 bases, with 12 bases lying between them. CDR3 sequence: CASSPSQGNSNQPQHF. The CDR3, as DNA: TGTGCCAGCTCACCGTCACAGGGAAATAGCAATCAGCCCCAGCATTTT.

CDR3 sequence: CASSPGTTQETQYF. The CDR3 nucleotides are TGTGCCAGCAGCCCGGGGACTACCCAAGAGACCCAGTACTTC. The chain has TRBV5-6 and TRBJ2-5; 7 bases agree with TRBD2. V dropped 4 bases and J dropped 1; count of bases not matched to a gene: 4. The CDR3 is 14 residues long. Germline V gene sequence: CDR1 SGHDT, CDR2 YYEEEE.

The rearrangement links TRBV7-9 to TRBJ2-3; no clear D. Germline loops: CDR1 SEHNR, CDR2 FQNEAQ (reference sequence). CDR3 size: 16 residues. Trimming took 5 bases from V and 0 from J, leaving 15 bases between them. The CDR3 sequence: CASSLQKAGSTDTQYF. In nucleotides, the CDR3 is TGTGCCAGCAGCCTCCAAAAGGCAGGCAGCACAGATACGCAGTATTTT.

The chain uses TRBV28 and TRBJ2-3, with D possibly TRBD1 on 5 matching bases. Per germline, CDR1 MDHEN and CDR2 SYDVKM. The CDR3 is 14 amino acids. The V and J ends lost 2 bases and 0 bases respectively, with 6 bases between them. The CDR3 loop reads CASSLAGSTDTQYF. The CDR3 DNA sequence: TGTGCCAGCAGTTTAGCAGGGAGCACAGATACGCAGTATTTT.

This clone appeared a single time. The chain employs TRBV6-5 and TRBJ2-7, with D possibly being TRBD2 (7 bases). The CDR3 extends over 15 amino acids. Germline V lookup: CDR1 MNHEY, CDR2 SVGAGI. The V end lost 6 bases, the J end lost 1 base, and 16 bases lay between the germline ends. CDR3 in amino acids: CASRPRKGGSYEQYF. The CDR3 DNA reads TGTGCCAGCAGACCCCGAAAGGGGGGGTCCTACGAGCAGTACTTC.

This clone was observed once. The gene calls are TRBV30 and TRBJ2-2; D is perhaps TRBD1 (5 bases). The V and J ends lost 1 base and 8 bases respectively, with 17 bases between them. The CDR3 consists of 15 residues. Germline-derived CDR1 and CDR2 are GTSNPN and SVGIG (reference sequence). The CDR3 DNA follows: TGTGCCTGGAGTGCACTGGGGCCAGGGCGTGGGGAGCTGTTTTTT. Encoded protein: CAWSALGPGRGELFF.

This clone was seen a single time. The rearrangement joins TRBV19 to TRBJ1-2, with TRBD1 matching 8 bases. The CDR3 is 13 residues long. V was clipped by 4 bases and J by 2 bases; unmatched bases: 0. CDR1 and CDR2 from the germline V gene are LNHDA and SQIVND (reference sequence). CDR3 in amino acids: CASSRQGNYGYTF. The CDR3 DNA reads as TGTGCCAGTAGTAGACAGGGGAACTATGGCTACACCTTC.

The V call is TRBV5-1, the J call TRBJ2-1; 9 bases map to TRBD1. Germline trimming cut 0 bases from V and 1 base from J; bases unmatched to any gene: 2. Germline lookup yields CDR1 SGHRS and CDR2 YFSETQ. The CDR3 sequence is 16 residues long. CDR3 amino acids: CASSLGQGGSYNEQFF. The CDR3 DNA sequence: TGCGCCAGCAGCTTGGGACAGGGGGGTTCCTACAATGAGCAGTTCTTC.

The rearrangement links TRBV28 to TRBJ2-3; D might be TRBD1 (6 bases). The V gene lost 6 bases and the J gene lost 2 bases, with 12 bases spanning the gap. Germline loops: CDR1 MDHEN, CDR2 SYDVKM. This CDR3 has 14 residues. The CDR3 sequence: CASSPGDPTDTQYF. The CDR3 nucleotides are TGTGCCAGCAGCCCAGGGGACCCCACAGATACGCAGTATTTT.

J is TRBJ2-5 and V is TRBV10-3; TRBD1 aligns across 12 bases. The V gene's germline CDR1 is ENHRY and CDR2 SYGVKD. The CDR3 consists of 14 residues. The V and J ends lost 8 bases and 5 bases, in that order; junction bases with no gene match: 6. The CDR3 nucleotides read TGTGCCATCGGGGACAGGGGGCGAGGGGAGACCCAGTACTTC. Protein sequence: CAIGDRGRGETQYF.

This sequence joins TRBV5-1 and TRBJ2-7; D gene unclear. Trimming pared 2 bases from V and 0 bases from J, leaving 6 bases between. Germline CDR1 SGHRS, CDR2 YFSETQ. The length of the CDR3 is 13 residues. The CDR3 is CASSFGYSYEQYF. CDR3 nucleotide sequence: TGCGCCAGCAGCTTCGGGTACTCCTACGAGCAGTACTTC.

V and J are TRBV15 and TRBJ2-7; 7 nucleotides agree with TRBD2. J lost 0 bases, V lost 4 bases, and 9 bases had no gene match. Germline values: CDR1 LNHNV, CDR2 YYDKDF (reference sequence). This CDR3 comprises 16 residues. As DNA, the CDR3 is TGTGCCACCAGCAAAGGTTCTAGCGGTAGCTCCTACGAGCAGTACTTC. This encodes CATSKGSSGSSYEQYF.

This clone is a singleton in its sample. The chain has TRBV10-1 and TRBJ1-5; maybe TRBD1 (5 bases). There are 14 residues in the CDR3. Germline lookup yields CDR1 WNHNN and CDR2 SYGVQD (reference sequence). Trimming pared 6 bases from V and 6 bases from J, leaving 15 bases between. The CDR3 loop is CASSPDGGVQPQHF. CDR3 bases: TGCGCCAGCAGCCCCGACGGAGGGGTTCAGCCCCAGCATTTT.

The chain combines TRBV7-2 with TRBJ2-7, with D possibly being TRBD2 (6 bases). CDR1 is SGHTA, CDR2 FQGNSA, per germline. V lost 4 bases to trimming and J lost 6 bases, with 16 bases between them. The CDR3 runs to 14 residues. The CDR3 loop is CASSSGLIIREQYF. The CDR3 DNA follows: TGTGCCAGCAGCTCGGGACTGATTATACGCGAGCAGTACTTC.

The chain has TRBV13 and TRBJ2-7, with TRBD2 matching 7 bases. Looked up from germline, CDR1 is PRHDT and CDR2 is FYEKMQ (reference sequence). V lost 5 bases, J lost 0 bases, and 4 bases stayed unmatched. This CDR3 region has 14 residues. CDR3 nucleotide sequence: TGTGCCAGCAGCCCAAGGACTAGCTCCTACGAGCAGTACTTC. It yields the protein CASSPRTSSYEQYF.

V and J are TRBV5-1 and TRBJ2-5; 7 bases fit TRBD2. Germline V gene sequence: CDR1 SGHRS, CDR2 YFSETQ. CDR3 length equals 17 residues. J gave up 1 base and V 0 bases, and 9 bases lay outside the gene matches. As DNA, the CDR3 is TGCGCCAGCAGCTTGGGTCTCCGGACTAGAACCCAAGAGACCCAGTACTTC. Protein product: CASSLGLRTRTQETQYF.

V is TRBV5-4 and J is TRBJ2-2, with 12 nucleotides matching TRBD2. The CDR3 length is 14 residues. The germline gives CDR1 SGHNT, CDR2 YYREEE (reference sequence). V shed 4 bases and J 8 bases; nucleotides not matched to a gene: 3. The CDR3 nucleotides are TGTGCCAGCAGCCGGACTAGCGGGGAGGGGGAGCTGTTTTTT. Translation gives CASSRTSGEGELFF.

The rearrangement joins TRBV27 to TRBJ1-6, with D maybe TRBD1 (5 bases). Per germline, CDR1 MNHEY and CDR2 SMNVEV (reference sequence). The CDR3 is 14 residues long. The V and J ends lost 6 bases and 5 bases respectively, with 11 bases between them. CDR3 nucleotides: TGTGCCAGCAGCCTCGCAGGGCATAATTCACCCCTCCACTTT. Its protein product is CASSLAGHNSPLHF.

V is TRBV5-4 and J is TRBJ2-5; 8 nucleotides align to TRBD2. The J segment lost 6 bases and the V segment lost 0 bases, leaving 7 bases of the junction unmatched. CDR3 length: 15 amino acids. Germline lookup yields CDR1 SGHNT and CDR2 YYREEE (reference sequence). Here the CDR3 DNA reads TGTGCCAGCAGCTTGGTATCCGGCGGGGGGAAGACCCAGTACTTC. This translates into CASSLVSGGGKTQYF.

The CDR3 DNA reads as TGTGCCAGCGGGACAGACCAGCCCCAGCATTTT. Its protein is CASGTDQPQHF. The V call is TRBV19, the J call TRBJ1-5; the match to TRBD1 covers 7 bases. This CDR3 spans 11 amino acids. Germline-derived CDR1 and CDR2 are LNHDA and SQIVND (reference sequence). J lost 7 bases, V lost 9 bases, and 3 bases had no gene match.

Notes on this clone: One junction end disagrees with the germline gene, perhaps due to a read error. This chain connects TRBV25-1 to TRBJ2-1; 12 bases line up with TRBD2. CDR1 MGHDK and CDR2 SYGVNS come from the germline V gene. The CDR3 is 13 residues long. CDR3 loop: CASSEPGLAGKIF. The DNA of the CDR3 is TGTGCCAGCAGTGAACCCGGACTAGCGGGAAAAATCTTC.

The DNA for the CDR3 is TGTGCCAGCAGTCCGGGGGTAACTAATGAAAAACTGTTTTTT. Protein product: CASSPGVTNEKLFF. V and J are TRBV28 and TRBJ1-4, with a weak D call TRBD1 (5 bases). This CDR3 comprises 14 residues. The ends were cut back, 5 bases at V and 1 base at J, with 8 bases in the middle. CDR1 and CDR2 from the germline V gene are MDHEN and SYDVKM.

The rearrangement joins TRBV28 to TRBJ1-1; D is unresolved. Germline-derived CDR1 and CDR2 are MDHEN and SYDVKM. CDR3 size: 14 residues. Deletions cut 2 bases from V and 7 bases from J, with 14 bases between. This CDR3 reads CASSLRSGRSEAFF. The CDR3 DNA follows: TGTGCCAGCAGTTTAAGGAGTGGGAGAAGTGAAGCTTTCTTT.

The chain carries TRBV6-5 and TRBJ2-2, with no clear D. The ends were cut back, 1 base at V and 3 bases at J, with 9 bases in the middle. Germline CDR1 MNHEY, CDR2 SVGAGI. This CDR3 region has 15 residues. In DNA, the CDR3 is TGTGCCAGCAGTTACTGGTTCCGGGACACCGGGGAGCTGTTTTTT. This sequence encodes CASSYWFRDTGELFF.

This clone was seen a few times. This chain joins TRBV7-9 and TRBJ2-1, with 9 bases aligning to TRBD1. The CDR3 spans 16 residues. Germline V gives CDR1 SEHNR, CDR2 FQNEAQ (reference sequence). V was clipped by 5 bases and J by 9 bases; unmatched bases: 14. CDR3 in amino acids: CASSRGQGGLGGEQFF. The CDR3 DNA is TGTGCCAGCAGCCGGGGACAGGGCGGTCTCGGTGGTGAGCAGTTCTTC. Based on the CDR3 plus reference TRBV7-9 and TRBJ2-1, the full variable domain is DTGVSQNPRHKITKRGQNVTFRCDPISEHNRLYWYRQTLGQGPEFLTYFQNEAQLEKSRLLSDRFSAERPKGSFSTLEIQRTEQGDSAMYLCASSRGQGGLGGEQFFGPGTRLTVL.